This TCR beta chain was profiled in a study of T cells after yellow fever vaccination. Study details: Preparing low-cell-number fractions relied on SMART-Seq v4 Ultra Low Input.

J was trimmed by 0 bases and V by 2 bases; bases with no gene match: 4. The CDR3 sequence is 16 residues long. Germline lookup yields CDR1 SGHKS and CDR2 YYEKEE (reference sequence). Study conclusions and caveats: Relatively few clonotypes were ones that appeared in both CD4 and CD8 compartments.

The TCR cDNA carried a universal primer site and UMIs from 5'RACE template switching. MiXCR, applied by TCRdb to the 5' RACE reads, yields one record per CDR3 protein. In the table there are some 320,000 distinct CDR3 sequences, 3.5% to 4.5% of which are singletons. This clonotype was counted only a few times. The antigen remains undetermined. Here the sequenced sample was PBMCs, taken 15 days after the yellow fever booster vaccination. This chain joins TRBV5-5 and TRBJ2-5; 10 bases are a match to TRBD1. The TCR comes from a man aged 18-30 years who received the YFV17D yellow fever vaccine. CDR3: CASSLGQGVYQETQYF. The DNA of the CDR3 is TGTGCCAGCAGCTTAGGACAGGGGGTATACCAAGAGACCCAGTACTTC.